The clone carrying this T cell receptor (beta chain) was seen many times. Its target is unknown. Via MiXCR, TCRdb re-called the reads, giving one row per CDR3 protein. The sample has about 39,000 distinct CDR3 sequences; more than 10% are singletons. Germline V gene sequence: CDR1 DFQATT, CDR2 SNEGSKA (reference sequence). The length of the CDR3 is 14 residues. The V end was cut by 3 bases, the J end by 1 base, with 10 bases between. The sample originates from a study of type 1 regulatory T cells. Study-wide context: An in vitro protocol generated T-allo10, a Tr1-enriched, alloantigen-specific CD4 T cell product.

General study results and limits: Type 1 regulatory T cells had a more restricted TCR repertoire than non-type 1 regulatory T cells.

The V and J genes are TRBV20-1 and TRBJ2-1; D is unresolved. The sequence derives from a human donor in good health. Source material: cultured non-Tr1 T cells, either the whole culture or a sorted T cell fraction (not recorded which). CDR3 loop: CSASQAFSYNEQFF. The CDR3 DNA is TGCAGTGCTAGTCAAGCGTTTTCCTACAATGAGCAGTTCTTC.